These 29 T cell receptor beta chains were sequenced from one sample in a study of cytomegalovirus exposure and HLA in healthy donors. The study ran its PCR with 60 Vbeta and 13 Jbeta primers. Repertoires were generated with immunoSEQ multiplex PCR, while TCRdb's copy carries only in-frame clones and drops some. This sample carries 100,000 to 150,000 clones, about 80% of them seen once, and the ten largest clones take about 9.2%. Specimen: PBMCs. These receptors were obtained from a man in his thirties or forties in good health and CMV-seropositive.

V and J are TRBV2 and TRBJ1-6; 9 bases match TRBD1. The germline V gene has CDR1 SNHLY and CDR2 FYNNEI. The V gene end was trimmed by 2 bases and the J gene end by 7 bases; junction bases not matched to a gene: 3. This CDR3 is 15 amino acids long. DNA of the CDR3: TGTGCCAGCAGTGAATTGGACAGGGGCAATTCACCCCTCCACTTT. Amino acids: CASSELDRGNSPLHF. Looking up the rest from reference TRBV2 and TRBJ1-6 gives the full variable domain: EPEVTQTPSHQVTQMGQEVILRCVPISNHLYFYWYRQILGQKVEFLVSFYNNEISEKSEIFDDQFSVERPDGSNFTLKIRSTKLEDSAMYFCASSELDRGNSPLHFGNGTRLTVT.

V usage is TRBV6-1 and J usage is TRBJ1-2; no firm D call. Trimming shortened V by 1 base and J by 4 bases, and 10 bases separated the two germline ends. Germline-derived CDR1 and CDR2 are MNHNS and SASEGT. This CDR3 comprises 14 residues. The CDR3 loop is CASSEVPGLYGYTF. DNA of the CDR3: TGTGCCAGCAGTGAAGTGCCAGGACTCTATGGCTACACCTTC.

The rearrangement links TRBV28 to TRBJ1-2, with D perhaps TRBD1 (6 bases). Trimming stripped 5 bases from V and 1 base from J, with 11 bases between. CDR3 length: 14 amino acids. Germline V CDR1 and CDR2: MDHEN, SYDVKM. CDR3 bases: TGTGCCAGCAGTGCGCAGGGGATTAACTATGGCTACACCTTC. This translates into CASSAQGINYGYTF.

J is TRBJ1-5 and V is TRBV6-5; D uncertain. The germline V and J ends were trimmed by 6 bases and 3 bases, with 9 bases remaining between them. CDR3 size: 13 residues. Germline CDR1 reads MNHEY; CDR2 reads SVGAGI. The CDR3: CASRTGVNQPQHF. The CDR3 DNA follows: TGTGCCAGCAGAACGGGAGTCAATCAGCCCCAGCATTTT.

This clone was recorded once. The chain employs TRBV2 and TRBJ2-3, with TRBD1 matching over 7 bases. Germline-derived CDR1 and CDR2 are SNHLY and FYNNEI. This CDR3 spans 15 amino acids. The ends lost 5 bases at V and 2 bases at J; junction bases unmatched: 7. CDR3 in DNA: TGTGCCAGCAGTTTTGACAGGGTATCCACAGATACGCAGTATTTT. Translating it yields CASSFDRVSTDTQYF.

V and J are TRBV13 and TRBJ1-1; D may be TRBD1 (5 bases). The V gene lost 5 bases and the J gene lost 0 bases, with 10 bases spanning the gap. Germline V lookup: CDR1 PRHDT, CDR2 FYEKMQ (reference sequence). This CDR3 comprises 14 residues. CDR3: CASSLAGLNTEAFF. CDR3 DNA sequence: TGTGCCAGCAGCCTCGCGGGGCTGAACACTGAAGCTTTCTTT. Full variable domain (outside the CDR3, taken from reference TRBV13 and TRBJ1-1): AAGVIQSPRHLIKEKRETATLKCYPIPRHDTVYWYQQGPGQDPQFLISFYEKMQSDKGSIPDRFSAQQFSDYHSELNMSSLELGDSALYFCASSLAGLNTEAFFGQGTRLTVV.

The chain has TRBV6-5 and TRBJ2-7; no reliable D call. Germline values: CDR1 MNHEY, CDR2 SVGAGI. The CDR3 sequence is 13 residues long. With 0 bases removed from V and 6 bases from J, the gap between germline ends came to 9 bases. CDR3 protein: CASSYSRVAEQYF. The CDR3 DNA reads as TGTGCCAGCAGTTACTCACGGGTAGCCGAGCAGTACTTC.

The sample holds one count of this clone. The chain recombines TRBV2 with TRBJ1-1; D is possibly TRBD1 (6 bases). The CDR3 runs 13 residues. V dropped 5 bases and J dropped 5 bases, with 12 bases sitting between them. CDR1 is SNHLY and CDR2 is FYNNEI in the germline V gene. The CDR3: CASSNDRRTEAFF. DNA for the CDR3: TGTGCCAGCAGTAACGACAGGAGGACTGAAGCTTTCTTT.

The CDR3 region is CSAVYGYTF. The CDR3 DNA reads as TGCAGTGCCGTCTATGGCTACACCTTC. The chain couples TRBV20-1 to TRBJ1-2; D gene uncertain. V gave up 6 bases and J gave up 4 bases, with 3 bases separating them. CDR1 is DFQATT and CDR2 is SNEGSKA in the germline V gene (reference sequence). CDR3 length equals 9 residues.

The chain is built from TRBV5-3 and TRBJ1-3; D call uncertain. TRBV5-3 is reported as an ORF; its role is uncertain. The V gene lost 0 bases and the J gene lost 1 base, with 14 bases spanning the gap. The CDR3 consists of 17 residues. CDR3 bases: TGTGCCAGAAGCTTGGCTGGTGATCGAGGGTCTGGAAACACCATATATTTT. Translation: CARSLAGDRGSGNTIYF.

This clone was detected only once. V and J are TRBV6-5 and TRBJ1-4; D is unresolved. CDR3 length equals 13 residues. The V end was cut by 4 bases, the J end by 8 bases, with 11 bases between. From germline, CDR1 is MNHEY and CDR2 SVGAGI. The CDR3 region is CASSFISGEKLFF. For the CDR3, the DNA is TGTGCCAGCAGTTTCATATCGGGGGAAAAACTGTTTTTT.

The rearrangement joins TRBV10-3 to TRBJ2-1; 7 nucleotides agree with TRBD2. Germline V gene data show CDR1 as ENHRY and CDR2 as SYGVKD. V was pared by 4 bases and J by 3 bases, with 15 bases of the junction left unmatched. The CDR3 is made up of 18 amino acids. CDR3 sequence: CAISGRDYNHRYYNEQFF. The CDR3 nucleotides are TGTGCCATCAGTGGAAGGGACTACAATCATCGCTACTACAATGAGCAGTTCTTC.

The rearrangement uses TRBV6-1 and TRBJ1-2; possibly TRBD1 for D (5 bases). The CDR3 runs to 14 residues. V lost 3 bases, J lost 6 bases, and 14 bases lay in between. Per germline, CDR1 MNHNS and CDR2 SASEGT. The DNA for the CDR3 is TGTGCCAGCAGTGAGGTGGGGGGAAGCAATGGCTACACCTTC. As protein: CASSEVGGSNGYTF.

The chain has TRBV7-2 and TRBJ1-5; D is unresolved. The V gene lost 5 bases and the J gene lost 4 bases, with 12 bases spanning the gap. The CDR3 loop spans 14 amino acids. Per germline, CDR1 SGHTA and CDR2 FQGNSA. The CDR3 region is CASSPSAVNQPQHF. Here the CDR3 DNA reads TGTGCCAGCAGCCCATCGGCGGTGAATCAGCCCCAGCATTTT.

The rearrangement uses TRBV4-2 and TRBJ1-3, with 8 bases aligning to TRBD1. This CDR3 is built from 17 residues. CDR1 is LGHNA, CDR2 YNFKEQ, per germline. V dropped 4 bases and J dropped 1; count of bases not matched to a gene: 9. The CDR3 nucleotides read TGTGCCAGCAGCCCTCGGGCAGGGGGCGCATCTGGAAACACCATATATTTT. Translation gives CASSPRAGGASGNTIYF.

The V and J genes are TRBV4-2 and TRBJ1-1; maybe TRBD1 (5 bases). Germline loops: CDR1 LGHNA, CDR2 YNFKEQ. The CDR3 runs to 13 residues. The germline V and J ends were trimmed by 0 bases and 11 bases, with 13 bases remaining between them. This chain's CDR3 is CASSQDEGRVAFF. CDR3 nucleotide sequence: TGTGCCAGCAGCCAAGACGAGGGGAGGGTGGCTTTCTTT.

V is TRBV9 and J is TRBJ2-6; TRBD2 matches at 8 bases. Germline CDR1 SGDLS, CDR2 YYNGEE. The CDR3 length is 22 residues. Unmatched junction bases numbered 24, after V lost 5 bases and J lost 2 bases. CDR3 sequence (DNA): TGTGCCAGCAGGGGAGGGGCAGGCATAGAGGCTGACGGGGGGGCTGGGGCCAACGTCCTGACTTTC. This translates into CASRGGAGIEADGGAGANVLTF.

V is TRBV5-1 and J is TRBJ2-1; 7 positions agree with TRBD2. The length of the CDR3 is 17 residues. Trimming removed 4 bases from V and 6 bases from J; junction bases left unmatched: 16. The germline V gene has CDR1 SGHRS and CDR2 YFSETQ. The DNA for the CDR3 is TGCGCCAGCAGCGCTGGTGACGCCCGCGGGGGACGCAATGAGCAGTTCTTC. This sequence encodes CASSAGDARGGRNEQFF.

The V and J genes are TRBV21-1 and TRBJ1-6; the table's D gene call, TRBD1, was not cross checked with the DNA. TRBV21-1 corresponds to a pseudogene. The CDR3 covers 17 residues. The CDR3 here is CASSSRQVPSYNSPLHF. CDR3 coding DNA: TGTGCCAGCAGCAGTCGTCAGGTTCCCTCCTATAATTCACCCCTCCACTTT.

The J gene is TRBJ1-3, the V gene TRBV5-1; TRBD1 might be the D (5 bases). The germline CDR1 and CDR2 sequences are SGHRS and YFSETQ. V was pared by 1 base and J by 4 bases, with 9 bases between. The CDR3 totals 14 residues. The CDR3 loop is CASSLSGVGNTIYF. The CDR3, as DNA: TGCGCCAGCAGCTTGTCGGGGGTCGGAAACACCATATATTTT.

The chain employs TRBV4-1 and TRBJ2-5; no reliable D call. The CDR3 has 13 amino acids. The germline V and J ends were trimmed by 1 base and 3 bases, with 6 bases remaining between them. Germline-derived CDR1 and CDR2 are MGHRA and YSYEKL. CDR3 protein: CASSQAPEETQYF. In nucleotides, the CDR3 is TGCGCCAGCAGCCAAGCTCCTGAAGAGACCCAGTACTTC.

The chain combines TRBV29-1 with TRBJ2-7; 8 bases fit TRBD1. The germline V gene has CDR1 SQVTM and CDR2 ANQGSEA. The V and J ends lost 1 base and 0 bases, in that order; junction bases with no gene match: 5. The CDR3 covers 15 residues. Here the CDR3 DNA reads TGCAGCGTTGAAGGGACAGGGTCGAGCTCCTACGAGCAGTACTTC. Translation: CSVEGTGSSSYEQYF.

The chain joins TRBV28 to TRBJ1-1; TRBD1 aligns across 9 bases. The germline V gene encodes CDR1 MDHEN and CDR2 SYDVKM. The V gene end was trimmed by 6 bases and the J gene end by 3 bases; junction bases not matched to a gene: 5. The CDR3 has 14 residues. The CDR3 loop reads CASRGQGGDTEAFF. Written as DNA, the CDR3 is TGTGCCAGCAGGGGACAGGGAGGGGACACTGAAGCTTTCTTT. The full variable domain, with the rest looked up from reference TRBV28 and TRBJ1-1, is DVKVTQSSRYLVKRTGEKVFLECVQDMDHENMFWYRQDPGLGLRLIYFSYDVKMKEKGDIPEGYSVSREKKERFSLILESASTNQTSMYLCASRGQGGDTEAFFGQGTRLTVV.

The J gene is TRBJ2-7, the V gene TRBV28, with TRBD1 as a possible D gene (7 bases). V was clipped by 11 bases and J by 2 bases, with 13 bases between them. Looked up from germline, CDR1 is MDHEN and CDR2 is SYDVKM. The CDR3 length is 12 residues. The CDR3 loop is CASRGVPYEQYF. For the CDR3, the DNA is TGTGCCTCCAGGGGGGTCCCCTACGAGCAGTACTTC.

The rearrangement uses TRBV6-6 and TRBJ2-1; TRBD2 matches at 9 bases. Trimming cost V 8 bases and J 8 bases; bases outside gene matches: 1. The germline V gene encodes CDR1 MNHNY and CDR2 SVGAGI (reference sequence). The CDR3 spans 11 residues. This chain's CDR3 is CASGTSYEQFF. For the CDR3, the DNA is TGTGCCAGCGGGACTAGCTATGAGCAGTTCTTC.

This chain uses TRBV7-3 with TRBJ2-3; 9 bases map to TRBD1. The germline V gene encodes CDR1 SGHTA and CDR2 FQGTGA. V lost 4 bases to trimming and J lost 4 bases; unmatched junction nucleotides: 3. The CDR3 runs 14 residues. The CDR3 loop is CASSSGQGPDTQYF. As DNA, the CDR3 is TGTGCCAGCAGCTCCGGACAGGGGCCAGATACGCAGTATTTT.

V and J are TRBV10-1 and TRBJ2-5, with 8 bases aligning to TRBD1. Trimming removed 2 bases from V and 3 bases from J; junction bases left unmatched: 5. The CDR3 runs 15 residues. Germline CDR1 WNHNN, CDR2 SYGVQD (reference sequence). The DNA of the CDR3 is TGCGCCAGCAGTGAGGCTTCGGACAGGGAAGAGACCCAGTACTTC. Its translation is CASSEASDREETQYF.

The V and J genes are TRBV29-1 and TRBJ2-4, with 8 bases matching TRBD2. Looked up from germline, CDR1 is SQVTM and CDR2 is ANQGSEA. V lost 0 bases to trimming and J lost 6 bases; unmatched junction nucleotides: 10. The CDR3 totals 16 residues. The CDR3 DNA is TGCAGCGTTGAAGACGGGGGGGGGCCCCCTTTAAACATTCAGTACTTC. Amino acid sequence: CSVEDGGGPPLNIQYF.

The chain carries TRBV5-1 and TRBJ1-1, with D unclear. There are 13 residues in the CDR3. CDR1 and CDR2 from the germline V gene are SGHRS and YFSETQ. The V gene lost 5 bases and the J gene lost 0 bases, with 8 bases spanning the gap. The DNA of the CDR3 is TGCGCCAGCAGTTCTGGCCTGAACACTGAAGCTTTCTTT. It translates to CASSSGLNTEAFF.